This T cell receptor beta chain originates from a study of blood T cell repertoires in COVID-19. CDR3 length: 15 residues. Germline CDR1 reads MNHNS; CDR2 reads SASEGT. Trimming left V 2 bases short and J 6 bases short, with 13 bases between. As originally analysed: For nucleated cells, counts were estimated from reference gene primer amplification. Some clones are missing from TCRdb's copy, which holds only in-frame ones; the method was immunoSEQ multiplex PCR. From that table come the V and J calls and clone size; the DNA was used to work out D and trimming. The table shows roughly 190,000 clones, with around 80% occurring only once.

The rearrangement uses TRBV6-1 and TRBJ2-2, with D possibly matching TRBD2 (5 bases). The source material was peripheral blood. This clonotype originated in a human donor in a cohort sampled during active COVID-19. The CDR3 DNA follows: TGTGCCAGCAGTGAAAGAGGGTTAGTTTCCGGGGAGCTGTTTTTT. It encodes CASSERGLVSGELFF.